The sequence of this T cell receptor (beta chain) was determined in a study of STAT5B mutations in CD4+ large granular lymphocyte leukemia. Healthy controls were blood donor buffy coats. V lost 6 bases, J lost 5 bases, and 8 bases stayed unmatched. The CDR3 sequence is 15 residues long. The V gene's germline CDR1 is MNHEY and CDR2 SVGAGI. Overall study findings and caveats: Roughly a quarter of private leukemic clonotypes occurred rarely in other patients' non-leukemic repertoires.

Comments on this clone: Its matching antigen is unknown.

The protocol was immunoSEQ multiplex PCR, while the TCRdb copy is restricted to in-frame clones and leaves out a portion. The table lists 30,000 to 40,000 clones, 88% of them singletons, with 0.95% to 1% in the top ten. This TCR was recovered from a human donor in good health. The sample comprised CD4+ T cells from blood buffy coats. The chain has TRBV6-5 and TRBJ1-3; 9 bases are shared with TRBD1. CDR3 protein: CASRKRTGERNTIYF. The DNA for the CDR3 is TGTGCCAGCAGGAAGAGGACAGGGGAGAGAAACACCATATATTTT.